Described below is a single TCR beta chain sequence and its context. Its matching antigen is unknown. Germline CDR1 and CDR2: SGHDT and YYEEEE. CDR3 length: 15 amino acids. V was clipped by 3 bases and J by 3 bases; unmatched bases: 7. Cyclophosphamide on days +3 and +4 followed busulfan-fludarabine conditioning and a marrow graft. The data originate from a study of T cells after posttransplantation cyclophosphamide. Data came from immunoSEQ multiplex PCR; TCRdb stores just in-frame clones and leaves some out. The data hold roughly 17,000 clones, with about three quarters observed a single time. Study results and limitations: Skin or GI-infiltrating T cells shared few TRB sequences with blood. Later blood repertoires were often dominated by clones from the donor CD8+ memory compartment. TRB clonality was highly associated with recipient CMV seropositivity and reactivation.

The sequences come from CD8+ T cells sorted from PBMCs, collected approximately 2,000 days after a stem cell transplant with posttransplant cyclophosphamide. The rearrangement joins TRBV5-6 to TRBJ2-7, with TRBD1 identical over 9 bases. This sequence originates from a female patient aged 40-50 years who received an allogeneic stem cell transplant from a related donor, was CMV-positive, and had no GVHD. Part of the T cell pool may stem from the graft donor. This chain's CDR3 is CASSSRDRDFYEQYF. The CDR3 nucleotides are TGTGCCAGCAGCTCCCGGGACAGGGACTTCTACGAGCAGTACTTC.